This entry features one T cell receptor beta chain sequence. Trimming left V 4 bases short and J 10 bases short, with 13 bases between. The CDR3 has 13 amino acids. Germline CDR1 MDHEN, CDR2 SYDVKM. This sample is drawn from a study of prognosis after radiotherapy for stage I lung cancer. On the study more broadly: Aged about 53 to 84 years, with a median of approximately 71 years, the patients were 13 men and roughly six women. Patients in the cohort never received concurrent therapy with stereotactic body radiotherapy.

CT and PET/CT showed node-negative disease in all patients, who had no prior chemotherapy, radiotherapy or other malignancies. Template was genomic DNA; TCR beta CDR3 amplified in two multiplex PCR rounds. The authors ran first-round PCR with primers specific to each TRBV and TRBJ gene. TCRdb re-analysed the multiplex PCR reads in MiXCR, keeping a single row per CDR3 protein. The data hold 11,000 to 15,000 distinct CDR3 sequences, with 28% observed a single time. The sequenced sample was PBMCs, obtained before or after stereotactic body radiation therapy (not recorded which). The V gene is TRBV28, the J gene TRBJ1-4; D gene unclear. This TCR came from a donor over 45 with non-small cell lung cancer. For the CDR3, the DNA is TGTGCCAGCAGTTCATTTAACGGCCGAAAACTGTTTTTT. Protein product: CASSSFNGRKLFF.